This T cell receptor (beta chain) derives from a study of cytomegalovirus exposure and HLA in healthy donors. Study as a whole: Falling in the Caucasian-associated ancestry cluster were approximately 84% of 350 to 400 genotyped donors.

J lost 3 bases, V lost 8 bases, and 7 bases had no gene match. Germline CDR1 is MDHEN and CDR2 is SYDVKM. The CDR3 contains 14 residues. Primers: 60 Vbeta forward and 13 Jbeta reverse. The table came from immunoSEQ multiplex PCR; TCRdb's copy has only in-frame clones and leaves some out. The sample yields about 150,000 clones, about 82% seen once. Nominally healthy donors were sampled, though unrecorded immune exposures were likely. This receptor was taken from a female donor in good health and CMV-seropositive. Sample: PBMCs. The chain is built from TRBV28 and TRBJ2-7, with 10 bases lining up with TRBD2. CDR3 sequence (DNA): TGTGCCAGCGAGAGCGGGGGGGATAGCTACGAGCAGTACTTC. Amino acid sequence: CASESGGDSYEQYF.